These T cell receptor beta chains were read from a single sample in a study of T cells in Graves' hyperthyroidism and ophthalmopathy. In TCRdb, the multiplex PCR reads were re-called with MiXCR into one record per CDR3 protein. The sample has some 720,000 distinct CDR3 sequences; 16% are singletons. Sequencing was performed on blood. The receptors were gathered from a man younger than 35 with Graves' hyperthyroidism. Both conserved end residues are part of each CDR3. Fields, in order: D gene, V gene, J gene, clone size, CDR3 protein, CDR3 DNA. A D gene is named only where the DNA matches it firmly. Clone size is stated in some rows and not others, as once, few, many or a class when expanded.

NA,TRBV20-1,TRBJ2-2,few,CSAWDVENTGELFF,TGCAGTGCCTGGGACGTGGAGAACACCGGGGAGCTGTTTTTT
NA,TRBV2,TRBJ2-3,once,CASSRGVLGPTDTQYF,TGTGCCAGCAGTAGGGGGGTCCTAGGACCAACAGATACGCAGTATTTT
TRBD2,TRBV10-3,TRBJ2-1,few,CAISEVASGSPGGNEQFF,TGTGCCATCAGTGAAGTCGCTAGCGGGAGCCCCGGGGGGAATGAGCAGTTCTTC
NA,TRBV6-1,TRBJ2-5,few,CAGAPGPQETQYF,TGTGCCGGAGCACCGGGACCCCAAGAGACCCAGTACTTC
TRBD2,TRBV3-1,TRBJ2-7,NA,CASEGLDRRSGQYF,TGTGCCAGCGAGGGACTAGACCGGAGGAGTGGGCAGTACTTC
NA,TRBV28,TRBJ2-5,many,CASSQNGRVGKTQYF,TGTGCCAGCTCACAGAACGGGCGGGTGGGGAAGACCCAGTACTTC
TRBD1,TRBV20-1,TRBJ2-3,few,CSAPQTGRLFSTDTQYF,TGCAGTGCCCCCCAGACAGGGCGCCTGTTTAGCACAGATACGCAGTATTTT
TRBD1,TRBV11-2,TRBJ2-7,few,CASSSTGSCEQYF,TGTGCTAGCAGCTCGACAGGGTCCTGCGAGCAGTACTTC
NA,TRBV27,TRBJ2-2,NA,CASSFRGAGELFF,TGTGCCAGCAGTTTCCGGGGCGCCGGGGAGCTGTTTTTT
NA,TRBV7-2,TRBJ2-1,NA,CASSLVPGLNNEQFF,TGTGCCAGCAGCTTAGTCCCAGGGTTAAACAATGAGCAGTTCTTC
NA,TRBV6-1,TRBJ1-1,many,CASTLLTGDTEAFF,TGTGCCAGCACCCTATTAACAGGAGACACTGAAGCTTTCTTT
NA,TRBV7-2,TRBJ2-7,many,CASRRTASSYEQYF,TGTGCCAGCAGAAGGACTGCTAGCTCCTACGAGCAGTACTTC
TRBD1,TRBV18,TRBJ2-7,NA,CASPTGQGGYEQYF,TGTGCCAGCCCAACGGGACAGGGGGGATACGAGCAGTACTTC
TRBD2,TRBV11-3,TRBJ2-7,NA,CASSPSGRRAGYEQYF,TGTGCCAGCAGCCCGTCCGGTCGCCGAGCGGGATACGAGCAGTACTTC
TRBD2,TRBV29-1,TRBJ2-1,NA,CSVDGTSGTDEQFF,TGCAGCGTTGATGGGACTAGCGGGACCGATGAGCAGTTCTTC
NA,TRBV7-3,TRBJ1-1,NA,CASRSGEGAEAFF,TGTGCCAGCAGGTCGGGAGAGGGGGCTGAAGCTTTCTTT
TRBD2,TRBV30,TRBJ2-1,NA,CAWSGGGNYNEQFF,TGTGCCTGGAGTGGGGGGGGGAACTACAATGAGCAGTTCTTC
NA,TRBV2,TRBJ1-2,few,CAFLLRDTLYGYTF,TGTGCCTTCTTACTCCGGGACACACTCTATGGCTACACCTTC
NA,TRBV5-1,TRBJ2-7,many,CASVRDTNSYEQYF,TGCGCCAGCGTCCGGGACACAAACTCCTACGAGCAGTACTTC
TRBD1,TRBV10-2,TRBJ1-4,many,CASSESRTGPGKLFF,TGCGCCAGCAGTGAGTCGCGGACAGGCCCAGGAAAACTGTTTTTT
TRBD2,TRBV28,TRBJ2-7,NA,CATRAGGPVYEQYF,TGTGCCACCCGAGCGGGAGGGCCCGTTTACGAGCAGTACTTC
TRBD2,TRBV7-6,TRBJ2-3,NA,CASSLADRLALAVDTQYF,TGTGCCAGCAGCTTAGCTGATAGACTAGCCCTAGCTGTCGATACGCAGTATTTT
NA,TRBV15,TRBJ1-1,many,CATSSNIGTEAFF,TGTGCCACCAGCAGTAACATAGGCACTGAAGCTTTCTTT
NA,TRBV11-3,TRBJ2-2,NA,CASSLSLRDANTGELFF,TGTGCCAGCAGCTTATCGCTCCGGGATGCCAACACCGGGGAGCTGTTTTTT
TRBD1,TRBV27,TRBJ1-1,many,CASKPDRATEAFF,TGTGCCAGCAAACCGGACAGGGCCACTGAAGCTTTCTTT
NA,TRBV20-1,TRBJ1-2,NA,CSASRRDANYGYTF,TGCAGTGCTAGCCGGAGAGATGCTAACTATGGCTACACCTTC
NA,TRBV5-1,TRBJ2-2,few,CASSRGADPTGELFF,TGCGCCAGCAGCCGAGGGGCGGACCCCACCGGGGAGCTGTTTTTT
TRBD2,TRBV2,TRBJ2-2,many,CASSGTSTGELFF,TGTGCCAGCTCCGGGACTAGCACCGGGGAGCTGTTTTTT
TRBD1,TRBV20-1,TRBJ2-2,NA,CSAGPGQGTGELFF,TGCAGTGCTGGACCGGGACAGGGGACCGGGGAGCTGTTTTTT
NA,TRBV11-1,TRBJ2-1,many,CASKSLAFENEQFF,TGTGCCAGCAAAAGTTTGGCGTTCGAGAATGAGCAGTTCTTC
TRBD1,TRBV28,TRBJ1-1,many,CASSILTGDTEAFF,TGTGCCAGCAGTATATTGACAGGGGACACTGAAGCTTTCTTT
NA,TRBV12-3/TRBV12-4,TRBJ1-4,few,CASSFILNEKLFF,TGTGCCAGCAGTTTTATTTTAAATGAAAAACTGTTTTTT
NA,TRBV19,TRBJ2-3,few,CASSTSYGRSTDTQYF,TGTGCCAGTAGTACTTCTTATGGCCGGTCCACAGATACGCAGTATTTT
NA,TRBV12-3/TRBV12-4,TRBJ2-1,many,CASSRIRNEQFF,TGTGCCAGCAGTCGGATTCGAAATGAGCAGTTCTTC
NA,TRBV7-9,TRBJ2-7,NA,CASNDHGASYEQYF,TGTGCCAGCAACGACCACGGGGCTTCCTACGAGCAGTACTTC
TRBD2,TRBV7-6,TRBJ2-1,many,CASSPGPAGGHEQFF,TGTGCCAGCAGCCCCGGTCCAGCGGGAGGTCATGAGCAGTTCTTC
NA,TRBV5-1,TRBJ2-5,few,CASSLAGAPGKAQYF,TGCGCCAGCAGCTTGGCCGGGGCCCCGGGGAAGGCCCAGTACTTC
NA,TRBV20-1,TRBJ1-1,NA,CSARGLLNTEAFF,TGCAGTGCTAGAGGCCTCTTGAACACTGAAGCTTTCTTT
TRBD2,TRBV10-3,TRBJ2-7,many,CAISVLAGGREQYF,TGTGCCATCTCGGTCCTAGCGGGAGGGCGCGAGCAGTACTTC
TRBD2,TRBV7-9,TRBJ2-7,many,CAISRGGLHEQYF,TGTGCCATCTCACGGGGGGGCCTCCACGAGCAGTACTTC
NA,TRBV29-1,TRBJ2-7,NA,CSVRQDYEQYF,TGCAGCGTTAGACAGGACTACGAGCAGTACTTC
TRBD2,TRBV6-2/TRBV6-3,TRBJ2-1,many,CASSTSGRSQFF,TGTGCCAGCAGTACTAGCGGGAGATCGCAGTTCTTC
NA,TRBV28,TRBJ1-5,many,CASSSDWESNQPQHF,TGTGCCAGCAGCTCCGACTGGGAGAGCAATCAGCCCCAGCATTTT
TRBD1,TRBV7-9,TRBJ2-6,few,CASSLSRDRVAGANVLTF,TGTGCCAGCAGCTTATCCCGGGACAGGGTCGCTGGGGCCAACGTCCTGACTTTC
TRBD1,TRBV19,TRBJ1-5,few,CASMRGRQSNQPQHF,TGTGCCAGTATGAGGGGGCGGCAGAGCAATCAGCCCCAGCATTTT
NA,TRBV5-1,TRBJ2-5,few,CASSLRGALGETQYF,TGCGCCAGCAGCTTGAGAGGGGCTCTCGGAGAGACCCAGTACTTC
TRBD1,TRBV6-5,TRBJ1-2,few,CASSYRGLNYGYTF,TGTGCCAGCAGTTACAGGGGGCTAAACTATGGCTACACCTTC
TRBD1,TRBV9,TRBJ1-3,NA,CASSTRQGDGNTIYF,TGTGCCAGCAGCACCCGACAGGGTGACGGAAACACCATATATTTT
NA,TRBV19,TRBJ1-1,few,CASTKWARRNTEAFF,TGTGCCAGTACCAAGTGGGCCAGGCGGAACACTGAAGCTTTCTTT
NA,TRBV6-5,TRBJ1-4,NA,CASSYTTGRKLFF,TGTGCCAGCAGTTACACCACAGGGAGAAAACTGTTTTTT
TRBD2,TRBV6-1,TRBJ2-3,many,CASSPLSGRSTDTQYF,TGTGCCAGCAGCCCCCTAAGCGGGAGGAGCACAGATACGCAGTATTTT
TRBD1,TRBV7-2,TRBJ1-4,NA,CASSQQGTGAGEKLFF,TGCGCCAGCAGCCAACAGGGGACAGGGGCGGGTGAAAAACTGTTTTTT